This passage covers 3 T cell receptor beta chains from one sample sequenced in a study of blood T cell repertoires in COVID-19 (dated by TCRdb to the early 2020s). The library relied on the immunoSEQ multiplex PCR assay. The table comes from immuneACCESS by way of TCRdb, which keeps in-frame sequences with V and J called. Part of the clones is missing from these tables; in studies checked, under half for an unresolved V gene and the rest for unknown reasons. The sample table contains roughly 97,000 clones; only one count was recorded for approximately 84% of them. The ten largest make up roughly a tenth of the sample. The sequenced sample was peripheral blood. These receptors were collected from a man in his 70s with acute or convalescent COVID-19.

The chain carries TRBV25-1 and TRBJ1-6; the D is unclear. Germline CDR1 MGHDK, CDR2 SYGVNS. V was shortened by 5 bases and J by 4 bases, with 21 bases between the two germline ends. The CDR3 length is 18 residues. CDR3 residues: CASSPTSGWVGYNSPLHF. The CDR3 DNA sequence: TGTGCCAGCAGTCCAACCTCGGGGTGGGTTGGGTATAATTCACCCCTCCACTTT.

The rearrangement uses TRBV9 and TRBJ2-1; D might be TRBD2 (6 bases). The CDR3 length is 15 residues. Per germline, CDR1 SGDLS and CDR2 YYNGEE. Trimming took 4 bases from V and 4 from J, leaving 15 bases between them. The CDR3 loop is CASSPPVAVYNEQFF. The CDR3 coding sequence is TGTGCCAGCAGCCCCCCGGTAGCGGTATACAATGAGCAGTTCTTC. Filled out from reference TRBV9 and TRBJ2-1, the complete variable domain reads DSGVTQTPKHLITATGQRVTLRCSPRSGDLSVYWYQQSLDQGLQFLIQYYNGEERAKGNILERFSAQQFPDLHSELNLSSLELGDSALYFCASSPPVAVYNEQFFGPGTRLTVL.

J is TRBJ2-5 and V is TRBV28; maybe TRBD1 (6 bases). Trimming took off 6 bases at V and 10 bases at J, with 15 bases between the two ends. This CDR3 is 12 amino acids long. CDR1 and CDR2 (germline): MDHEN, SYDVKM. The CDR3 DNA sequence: TGTGCCAGCAGAAATACCCGGGACAACCAGTACTTC. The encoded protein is CASRNTRDNQYF.